One sample yielded the 27 T cell receptor beta chains listed below, sequenced in a study of shared clonotypes between healthy human individuals (dated by TCRdb to 2020 to 2022). Library generation was performed with the immunoSEQ multiplex PCR assay. TCRdb took this table from immuneACCESS and kept in-frame rearrangements with V and J called. Such tables lack part of the clones; where checked against another copy, unresolved V genes explain under half of the gap, and the rest is unexplained. The sample table contains around 1.5 million clones; only one count was recorded for 95% to 99% of them. Around 0.45% of the sample is held by the ten biggest clonotypes. The sample comprised naive CD4+ T cells sorted from blood. Sample cell subset or site, as interpreted from the label and publication: CD45RA+ positively selected. The source is a man between 25 and 39 years old in good health.

The rearrangement uses TRBV19 and TRBJ1-5, with 12 positions matching TRBD1. The CDR3 totals 20 residues. Germline loops: CDR1 LNHDA, CDR2 SQIVND (reference sequence). Trimming cost V 9 bases and J 0 bases; bases outside gene matches: 18. Here the CDR3 reads CASRPGQGAPRYYSNQPQHF. As DNA, the CDR3 is TGTGCCAGCCGACCGGGACAGGGGGCACCTCGCTACTATAGCAATCAGCCCCAGCATTTT.

This rearrangement joins TRBV5-1 to TRBJ1-2; 8 nucleotides align to TRBD1. Per germline, CDR1 SGHRS and CDR2 YFSETQ. CDR3 size: 15 residues. Trimming at V came to 0 bases and at J to 4 bases, leaving 5 bases not matched to a gene. CDR3 sequence: CASSLEGRGRYGYTF. Written as DNA, the CDR3 is TGCGCCAGCAGCTTGGAGGGCAGGGGGCGCTATGGCTACACCTTC.

The V and J genes are TRBV5-1 and TRBJ1-3; D may be TRBD1 (5 bases). The germline V gene has CDR1 SGHRS and CDR2 YFSETQ. CDR3 size: 19 residues. V shed 4 bases and J shed 0 bases, with 23 bases lying between them. CDR3 residues: CASSVGGQGSSLSGNTIYF. CDR3 DNA: TGCGCCAGCAGCGTGGGCGGGCAGGGAAGCTCCCTCTCTGGAAACACCATATATTTT.

This chain links TRBV5-1 with TRBJ2-7, with D perhaps matching TRBD1 or TRBD2 (5 bases each). The CDR3 runs 14 residues. Germline lookup yields CDR1 SGHRS and CDR2 YFSETQ. Trimming cost V 0 bases and J 2 bases, with 9 bases left between them. CDR3 region: CASSLGDPAYEQYF. In DNA form, the CDR3 reads TGCGCCAGCAGCTTGGGGGACCCCGCCTACGAGCAGTACTTC.

The chain carries TRBV7-9 and TRBJ2-1; D uncertain. There are 15 residues in the CDR3. Trimming left V 1 base short and J 5 bases short, with 12 bases between. CDR1 SEHNR and CDR2 FQNEAQ come from the germline V gene (reference sequence). The CDR3 is CASSLGSNHDNEQFF. CDR3 DNA sequence: TGTGCCAGCAGCTTAGGGTCTAACCACGACAATGAGCAGTTCTTC.

The V gene is TRBV28, the J gene TRBJ1-5; unclear D gene. The CDR3 length is 15 residues. V was cut by 5 bases and J by 4 bases, with 15 bases left in between. Germline lookup yields CDR1 MDHEN and CDR2 SYDVKM. The CDR3 nucleotides are TGTGCCAGCAGTGCGGACGGCGGGCGGAATCAGCCCCAGCATTTT. It yields the protein CASSADGGRNQPQHF. Full variable domain (rest looked up from reference TRBV28 and TRBJ1-5): DVKVTQSSRYLVKRTGEKVFLECVQDMDHENMFWYRQDPGLGLRLIYFSYDVKMKEKGDIPEGYSVSREKKERFSLILESASTNQTSMYLCASSADGGRNQPQHFGDGTRLSIL.

V is TRBV7-2 and J is TRBJ1-3, with D possibly being TRBD1 (5 bases). Between the trimmed V and J ends, which lost 0 bases and 2 bases, there was a span of 8 bases. The CDR3 length is 15 residues. In germline, CDR1 is SGHTA, CDR2 FQGNSA. In nucleotides, the CDR3 is TGTGCCAGCAGCTTAGCGAAGGGGACTGGAAACACCATATATTTT. Translating gives CASSLAKGTGNTIYF.

The chain joins TRBV5-1 to TRBJ2-1, with 13 positions matching TRBD2. This CDR3 contains 17 residues. Looked up from germline, CDR1 is SGHRS and CDR2 is YFSETQ. Trimming removed 2 bases from V and 3 bases from J; junction bases left unmatched: 5. The CDR3 DNA reads as TGCGCCAGCAGCTTTCTGGGACTAGCGGGGAGCTACAATGAGCAGTTCTTC. This encodes CASSFLGLAGSYNEQFF.

J is TRBJ2-7 and V is TRBV5-1; D gene ambiguous. CDR1 is SGHRS, CDR2 YFSETQ, per germline. Trimming stripped 2 bases from V and 2 bases from J, with 5 bases between. This CDR3 is built from 12 residues. For the CDR3, the DNA is TGCGCCAGCAGCTTCTCTGCCTACGAGCAGTACTTC. It yields the protein CASSFSAYEQYF.

This clone was seen just once. The chain carries TRBV7-6 and TRBJ2-5; the D gene is possibly TRBD2 (5 bases). The CDR3 has 15 residues. Between the trimmed V and J ends, which lost 5 bases and 5 bases, there was a span of 18 bases. CDR1 and CDR2 from the germline V gene are SGHVS and FNYEAQ. CDR3 DNA sequence: TGTGCCAGCAGCCTAAGGACCCTAGCTTGGGAGACCCAGTACTTC. Its translation: CASSLRTLAWETQYF.

The J gene is TRBJ2-4, the V gene TRBV28; the D is unclear. The germline V and J ends were trimmed by 7 bases and 0 bases, with 16 bases remaining between them. The V gene's germline CDR1 is MDHEN and CDR2 SYDVKM. The CDR3 covers 16 residues. The CDR3 region is CASISKNGIAKNIQYF. The CDR3 coding sequence is TGTGCCAGCATCTCAAAAAATGGTATAGCCAAAAACATTCAGTACTTC.

The chain is built from TRBV6-6 and TRBJ1-5, with 11 bases aligning to TRBD1. Germline CDR1 MNHNY, CDR2 SVGAGI (reference sequence). The CDR3 is made up of 15 amino acids. Germline trimming cut 5 bases from V and 4 bases from J; bases unmatched to any gene: 4. The CDR3 reads CASSTDRGRNQPQHF. For the CDR3, the DNA is TGTGCCAGCAGTACGGACAGGGGGCGAAATCAGCCCCAGCATTTT.

This clone showed up just a few times. CDR3 residues: CASSQGMGNEKLFF. The CDR3 DNA sequence: TGTGCCAGCAGCCAGGGGATGGGGAATGAAAAACTGTTTTTT. The chain is built from TRBV28 and TRBJ1-4; the D gene is possibly TRBD1 (6 bases). The CDR3 runs 14 residues. Per germline, CDR1 MDHEN and CDR2 SYDVKM. Trimming left V 6 bases short and J 5 bases short, with 13 bases between.

V usage is TRBV5-4 and J usage is TRBJ2-3, with TRBD1 as a possible D gene (6 bases). CDR3 length: 15 residues. Germline lookup yields CDR1 SGHNT and CDR2 YYREEE (reference sequence). Trimming removed 3 bases from V and 2 bases from J, with 13 bases in between. DNA for the CDR3: TGTGCCAGCAGCTATACAGGGAAACCCACAGATACGCAGTATTTT. Translation gives CASSYTGKPTDTQYF.

This sequence joins TRBV6-5 and TRBJ2-1; perhaps TRBD1 as D (7 bases). The germline gives CDR1 MNHEY, CDR2 SVGAGI. The length of the CDR3 is 14 residues. Trimming shortened V by 6 bases and J by 7 bases, and 16 bases separated the two germline ends. The CDR3 loop is CASRGQRGVNEQFF. Here the CDR3 DNA reads TGTGCCAGCAGGGGACAGAGGGGGGTTAATGAGCAGTTCTTC.

The CDR3 DNA reads TGTGCCAGCAAGCGACAGGGGCGAAATGAAAAACTGTTTTTT. It codes for CASKRQGRNEKLFF. The V gene is TRBV6-1, the J gene TRBJ1-4; 8 positions match TRBD1. The trim removed 7 bases at V and 5 bases at J, leaving 6 bases unmatched. The length of the CDR3 is 14 residues. Germline V gene sequence: CDR1 MNHNS, CDR2 SASEGT.

The chain couples TRBV7-9 to TRBJ2-1; 12 nucleotides agree with TRBD2. The length of the CDR3 is 19 residues. V was pared by 3 bases and J by 0 bases, with 9 bases of the junction left unmatched. In germline, CDR1 is SEHNR, CDR2 FQNEAQ (reference sequence). Here the CDR3 DNA reads TGTGCCAGCAGCTTCATCCCCGGACTAGCGGGAAGCTCCTACAATGAGCAGTTCTTC. This gives the protein CASSFIPGLAGSSYNEQFF.

This clone has only one observation. The gene calls are TRBV5-1 and TRBJ2-4; 9 bases fit TRBD1. The CDR3 is 18 residues long. The V and J ends lost 0 bases and 6 bases, in that order; junction bases with no gene match: 13. The V gene's germline CDR1 is SGHRS and CDR2 YFSETQ. CDR3 amino acids: CASSLAFHSGTGINIQYF. The CDR3 nucleotides read TGCGCCAGCAGCTTGGCCTTTCACTCCGGGACAGGGATAAACATTCAGTACTTC.

The CDR3 reads CASSDNRDSYEQYF. CDR3 coding DNA: TGTGCCAGCAGTGATAACAGGGACAGCTACGAGCAGTACTTC. The chain employs TRBV2 and TRBJ2-7; 7 bases are shared with TRBD1. V lost 3 bases to trimming and J lost 3 bases; unmatched junction nucleotides: 5. The length of the CDR3 is 14 residues. Germline-derived CDR1 and CDR2 are SNHLY and FYNNEI.

V is TRBV9 and J is TRBJ2-7; 7 bases match TRBD1. The CDR3 spans 15 residues. V gave up 0 bases and J gave up 6 bases; unmatched junction bases: 9. The germline CDR1 and CDR2 sequences are SGDLS and YYNGEE. The CDR3 loop is CASSVVPTRGSEQYF. The CDR3 DNA reads TGTGCCAGCAGCGTAGTCCCAACCAGGGGGTCCGAGCAGTACTTC.

The rearrangement links TRBV18 to TRBJ1-5, with D perhaps TRBD1 (5 bases). The CDR3 spans 16 residues. V lost 2 bases and J lost 4, with 15 bases in between. Germline lookup yields CDR1 KGHSH and CDR2 LQKENI. The CDR3: CASSPTWAGKNQPQHF. The CDR3 DNA follows: TGTGCCAGCTCACCAACCTGGGCAGGGAAGAATCAGCCCCAGCATTTT. The entire variable domain, with the rest obtained from reference TRBV18 and TRBJ1-5, is as follows: NAGVMQNPRHLVRRRGQEARLRCSPMKGHSHVYWYRQLPEEGLKFMVYLQKENIIDESGMPKERFSAEFPKEGPSILRIQQVVRGDSAAYFCASSPTWAGKNQPQHFGDGTRLSIL.

CDR3 nucleotides: TGTGCCACCGCGTTACTAGCTATTACAATGGGGGAGCAGTTCTTC. Translated, it gives CATALLAITMGEQFF. The chain couples TRBV18 to TRBJ2-1; maybe TRBD2 (6 bases). Germline values: CDR1 KGHSH, CDR2 LQKENI. The CDR3 has 15 amino acids. V was shortened by 10 bases and J by 10 bases, with 26 bases between the two germline ends.

Concerning this clone: Within the sample, other DNA sequences also encode this same CDR3. CDR3 nucleotides: TGTGCCAGCAGCTTAAGGGGTGACAATCAGCCCCAGCATTTT. Translating it yields CASSLRGDNQPQHF. This rearrangement joins TRBV7-2 to TRBJ1-5; maybe TRBD1 (5 bases). Per the germline V gene, CDR1 is SGHTA and CDR2 is FQGNSA. The V end was cut by 2 bases, the J end by 3 bases, with 8 bases between. This CDR3 has 14 residues. The whole variable domain, remainder taken from reference TRBV7-2 and TRBJ1-5, is GAGVSQSPSNKVTEKGKDVELRCDPISGHTALYWYRQSLGQGLEFLIYFQGNSAPDKSGLPSDRFSAERTGGSVSTLTIQRTQQEDSAVYLCASSLRGDNQPQHFGDGTRLSIL.

V is TRBV5-5 and J is TRBJ1-2; D remains unclear. Germline CDR1 SGHKS, CDR2 YYEKEE (reference sequence). Trimming pared 4 bases from V and 3 bases from J, leaving 13 bases between. The CDR3 is made up of 14 amino acids. CDR3 nucleotide sequence: TGTGCCAGCAGCCCGTTGGGGAAAGACTATGGCTACACCTTC. Translation gives CASSPLGKDYGYTF. The full variable domain, rest sourced from reference TRBV5-5 and TRBJ1-2, is DAGVTQSPTHLIKTRGQQVTLRCSPISGHKSVSWYQQVLGQGPQFIFQYYEKEERGRGNFPDRFSARQFPNYSSELNVNALLLGDSALYLCASSPLGKDYGYTFGSGTRLTVV.

The J gene is TRBJ2-2, the V gene TRBV6-5; no reliable D call. V shed 10 bases and J shed 3 bases, with 15 bases lying between them. There are 14 residues in the CDR3. CDR1 is MNHEY, CDR2 SVGAGI, per germline. CDR3 residues: CATRISEYTGELFF. In DNA, the CDR3 is TGTGCCACCAGAATCAGCGAATACACCGGGGAGCTGTTTTTT.

The J gene is TRBJ2-1, the V gene TRBV11-3; 9 nucleotides align to TRBD1. CDR1 and CDR2 (germline): SGHNT, YENEEA. Trimming removed 0 bases from V and 2 bases from J; junction bases left unmatched: 2. CDR3 size: 16 residues. The DNA of the CDR3 is TGTGCCAGCAGCTTAGATAGGGACAGGGCCTACAATGAGCAGTTCTTC. Its protein product is CASSLDRDRAYNEQFF.

The V and J genes are TRBV9 and TRBJ2-4, with 7 bases fitting TRBD1. This CDR3 region has 17 residues. CDR1 and CDR2 (germline): SGDLS, YYNGEE. Trimming removed 3 bases from V and 1 base from J; junction bases left unmatched: 10. CDR3 residues: CASSEEKGAGAKNIQYF. For the CDR3, the DNA is TGTGCCAGCAGCGAGGAGAAGGGGGCAGGGGCCAAAAACATTCAGTACTTC. The variable domain in full, with the rest retrieved from reference TRBV9 and TRBJ2-4, is DSGVTQTPKHLITATGQRVTLRCSPRSGDLSVYWYQQSLDQGLQFLIQYYNGEERAKGNILERFSAQQFPDLHSELNLSSLELGDSALYFCASSEEKGAGAKNIQYFGAGTRLSVL.